These 17 T cell receptor beta chains share one sample of origin, sequenced in a study of blood T cell repertoires in COVID-19 (dated by TCRdb to the early 2020s). The method behind the library was the immunoSEQ multiplex PCR assay. Drawn from immuneACCESS, this table holds only the in-frame rearrangements with V and J called that TCRdb kept. Clones are partly lost; checked studies trace under half to an unresolved V gene and leave the rest unexplained. Present in this sample are some 230,000 clones, approximately 84% of which were seen just once. The ten largest clones capture around 3% of the sample. The specimen sequenced was peripheral blood. All receptors come from a woman in her thirties who had recovered from COVID-19.

V is TRBV27 and J is TRBJ2-1, with 11 nucleotides matching TRBD2. The CDR3 runs to 14 residues. Looked up from germline, CDR1 is MNHEY and CDR2 is SMNVEV (reference sequence). With V trimmed by 8 bases and J by 3 bases, 3 bases remained unmatched. CDR3 nucleotide sequence: TGTGCCAGCGCTACTAGCGGGGGCTACAATGAGCAGTTCTTC. This translates into CASATSGGYNEQFF.

The chain is built from TRBV28 and TRBJ2-1; TRBD1 matches at 8 bases. The V and J ends lost 6 bases and 4 bases, in that order; junction bases with no gene match: 5. The CDR3 loop spans 14 amino acids. Germline-derived CDR1 and CDR2 are MDHEN and SYDVKM. The CDR3 DNA sequence: TGTGCCAGCAGGGAGACAGGGGCGTACAATGAGCAGTTCTTC. Translated, it gives CASRETGAYNEQFF. The full variable domain, completed using reference TRBV28 and TRBJ2-1, is DVKVTQSSRYLVKRTGEKVFLECVQDMDHENMFWYRQDPGLGLRLIYFSYDVKMKEKGDIPEGYSVSREKKERFSLILESASTNQTSMYLCASRETGAYNEQFFGPGTRLTVL.

The V gene is TRBV19, the J gene TRBJ1-3; D gene uncertain. The germline V gene encodes CDR1 LNHDA and CDR2 SQIVND (reference sequence). The length of the CDR3 is 16 residues. Trimming left V 5 bases short and J 0 bases short, with 14 bases between. CDR3 coding DNA: TGTGCCAGTAGTGCGTTTCGGGGTCGCTCTGGAAACACCATATATTTT. Its protein product is CASSAFRGRSGNTIYF. Full variable domain (outside the CDR3, taken from reference TRBV19 and TRBJ1-3): DGGITQSPKYLFRKEGQNVTLSCEQNLNHDAMYWYRQDPGQGLRLIYYSQIVNDFQKGDIAEGYSVSREKKESFPLTVTSAQKNPTAFYLCASSAFRGRSGNTIYFGEGSWLTVV.

The J gene is TRBJ2-5, the V gene TRBV2; no definite D call. Germline V gene data show CDR1 as SNHLY and CDR2 as FYNNEI. The ends were cut back, 2 bases at V and 5 bases at J, with 15 bases in the middle. This CDR3 region has 15 residues. CDR3 sequence reads: CASSEYASDGETQYF. CDR3 sequence (DNA): TGTGCCAGCAGTGAATACGCCAGCGATGGGGAGACCCAGTACTTC.

The chain employs TRBV3-1 (or the pseudogene TRBV3-2) and TRBJ2-1; TRBD2 aligns across 10 bases. Germline loops: CDR1 LGHDT, CDR2 YNNKEL (reference sequence). The CDR3 sequence is 16 residues long. J gave up 2 bases and V 5 bases, and 6 bases lay outside the gene matches. The CDR3 DNA reads as TGTGCCAGCAGCGAGATTAGCGGGAGGCCCTACAATGAGCAGTTCTTC. This gives the protein CASSEISGRPYNEQFF.

The chain combines TRBV6-1 with TRBJ2-7; TRBD1 matches 8 bases. CDR3 size: 14 residues. The J segment lost 9 bases and the V segment lost 2 bases, leaving 9 bases of the junction unmatched. CDR1 and CDR2 (germline): MNHNS, SASEGT. CDR3 coding DNA: TGTGCCAGCAGTGAACGCGGACAGGGAATAATGCAGTACTTC. Residues: CASSERGQGIMQYF.

The CDR3 sequence is CASSLGLANREQYF. In DNA, the CDR3 is TGCGCCAGCAGCTTGGGACTAGCGAATAGGGAGCAGTACTTC. This chain links TRBV5-1 with TRBJ2-7, with TRBD2 matching 8 bases. Germline loops: CDR1 SGHRS, CDR2 YFSETQ. The CDR3 covers 14 residues. J was trimmed by 7 bases and V by 0 bases; bases with no gene match: 6. The entire variable domain, with the rest obtained from reference TRBV5-1 and TRBJ2-7, is as follows: KAGVTQTPRYLIKTRGQQVTLSCSPISGHRSVSWYQQTPGQGLQFLFEYFSETQRNKGNFPGRFSGRQFSNSRSEMNVSTLELGDSALYLCASSLGLANREQYFGPGTRLTVT.

This clone was seen just once. The chain has TRBV3-1 (or the pseudogene TRBV3-2) and TRBJ2-7, with a possible D match to TRBD2 (6 bases). CDR3 length equals 14 residues. V gave up 2 bases and J gave up 2 bases, with 10 bases separating them. In germline, CDR1 is LGHDT, CDR2 YNNKEL (reference sequence). The CDR3 protein is CASSQRGLTYEQYF. CDR3 nucleotides: TGTGCCAGCAGCCAAAGGGGACTCACCTACGAGCAGTACTTC.

The chain links TRBV27 to TRBJ2-7, with TRBD2 identical over 11 bases. V was pared by 2 bases and J by 5 bases, with 8 bases of the junction left unmatched. The CDR3 runs to 16 residues. Germline V CDR1 and CDR2: MNHEY, SMNVEV (reference sequence). The CDR3 spells CASSLISTSGTHEQYF. As DNA, the CDR3 is TGTGCCAGCAGTTTAATTTCGACTAGCGGGACCCACGAGCAGTACTTC.

The chain employs TRBV4-2 and TRBJ2-1; 14 bases match TRBD2. This CDR3 has 16 residues. After removal of 4 bases from V and 8 bases from J, the junction contained 7 bases not matched to a gene. CDR1 is LGHNA and CDR2 is YNFKEQ in the germline V gene. Here the CDR3 DNA reads TGTGCCAGCAGCCCCAGACTAGCGGGAGGGGTAGATGAGCAGTTCTTC. Translated: CASSPRLAGGVDEQFF.

This clone was observed a few times. J is TRBJ2-3 and V is TRBV9; 8 nucleotides agree with TRBD2. The CDR3 extends over 19 amino acids. The V gene end was trimmed by 0 bases and the J gene end by 2 bases; junction bases not matched to a gene: 14. From germline, CDR1 is SGDLS and CDR2 YYNGEE. The CDR3 DNA follows: TGTGCCAGCAGCGTAGATCCAGCCCGACTAGCGCCCACCACAGATACGCAGTATTTT. This encodes CASSVDPARLAPTTDTQYF.

The J gene is TRBJ1-2, the V gene TRBV6-5; 8 nucleotides align to TRBD1. V shed 8 bases and J 6 bases; nucleotides not matched to a gene: 11. Germline V gene sequence: CDR1 MNHEY, CDR2 SVGAGI. The CDR3 length is 14 residues. Here the CDR3 DNA reads TGTGCCAGCCTCCCACAGGGGGTATCTCATGGCTACACCTTC. This sequence encodes CASLPQGVSHGYTF.

This clone has more than one count but fewer than ten. The chain recombines TRBV7-3 with TRBJ2-5; D is perhaps TRBD2 (6 bases). CDR1 is SGHTA, CDR2 FQGTGA, per germline. Between the trimmed V and J ends, which lost 1 base and 2 bases, there was a span of 11 bases. The CDR3 spans 15 residues. The CDR3 loop is CASSLNGRGQETQYF. CDR3 nucleotide sequence: TGTGCCAGCAGCTTAAACGGGAGAGGGCAAGAGACCCAGTACTTC.

DNA for the CDR3: TGTGCCACCAGAGCCAACACCGGGGAGCTGTTTTTT. It specifies CATRANTGELFF. V usage is TRBV24-1 and J usage is TRBJ2-2; D gene uncertain. The CDR3 has 12 residues. Trimming shortened V by 7 bases and J by 2 bases, and 4 bases separated the two germline ends. CDR1 is KGHDR, CDR2 SFDVKD, per germline.

This clone was seen a few times. This chain connects TRBV6-5 to TRBJ2-5, with D hard to call. CDR1 is MNHEY and CDR2 is SVGAGI in the germline V gene. Trimming stripped 4 bases from V and 1 base from J, with 16 bases between. This CDR3 is 16 amino acids long. The CDR3 spells CASSSQPPGTQETQYF. CDR3 nucleotide sequence: TGTGCCAGCAGTTCCCAGCCCCCGGGTACCCAAGAGACCCAGTACTTC.

Concerning this clone: Other DNA sequences from this sample encode an identical CDR3 as well. The chain employs TRBV5-1 and TRBJ2-3; 8 bases agree with TRBD2. CDR3 length equals 17 residues. V shed 0 bases and J 1 base; nucleotides not matched to a gene: 7. Germline V gives CDR1 SGHRS, CDR2 YFSETQ. The CDR3 DNA sequence: TGCGCCAGCAGCTTGGCGGGTGGAGCGGGAGGCACAGATACGCAGTATTTT. Its protein product is CASSLAGGAGGTDTQYF.

The chain employs TRBV18 and TRBJ2-5; TRBD2 aligns across 12 bases. The CDR3 consists of 16 residues. J gave up 4 bases and V 5 bases, and 8 bases lay outside the gene matches. Per germline, CDR1 KGHSH and CDR2 LQKENI. Here the CDR3 DNA reads TGTGCCAGCTCAGTGGCTAGCGGGAGGGCCTCAGAGACCCAGTACTTC. Protein product: CASSVASGRASETQYF.